Given below is one T cell receptor beta chain in context. The antigen is undetermined. TCRdb's copy holds only in-frame clones and misses some; the assay was immunoSEQ multiplex PCR. The sample lists about 72,000 clones, over 75% occurring once. Trimming left V 1 base short and J 2 bases short, with 15 bases between. Germline CDR1 and CDR2: SGHRS and YFSETQ. The CDR3 runs 16 residues. Stated time point: week 23, last vaccination. Vaccine doses each comprised 300 ug of mutant IDH1 20-mer peptide, with topical imiquimod. New IDH1-mutant, ATRX-lost WHO grade 3 or 4 astrocytomas occurred in donors. This sample stems from a study of a mutant IDH1 vaccine in newly diagnosed glioma. Study as a whole: Earlier care involved radiotherapy, temozolomide, or both, and the majority received both.

The sequences come from PBMCs, collected from a glioma patient whose treatment included an IDH1 peptide vaccine. The TCR comes from a man aged 18 to 30 with glioma. This chain joins TRBV5-1 and TRBJ1-2; D is possibly TRBD1 (5 bases). This CDR3 is CASSLYGGGGNYGYTF. CDR3 bases: TGCGCCAGCAGCTTGTATGGGGGGGGTGGCAACTATGGCTACACCTTC.